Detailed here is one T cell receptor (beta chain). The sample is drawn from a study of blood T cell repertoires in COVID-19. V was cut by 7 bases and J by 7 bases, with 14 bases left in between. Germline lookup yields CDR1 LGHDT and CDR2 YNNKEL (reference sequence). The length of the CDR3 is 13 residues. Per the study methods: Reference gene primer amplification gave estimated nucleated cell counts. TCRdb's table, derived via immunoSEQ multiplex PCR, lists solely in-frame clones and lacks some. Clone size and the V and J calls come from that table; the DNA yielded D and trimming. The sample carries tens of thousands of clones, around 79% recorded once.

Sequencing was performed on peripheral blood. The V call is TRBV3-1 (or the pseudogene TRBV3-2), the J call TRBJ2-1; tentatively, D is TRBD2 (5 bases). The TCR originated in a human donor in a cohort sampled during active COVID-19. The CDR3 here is CASTEGFRNEQFF. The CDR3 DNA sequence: TGTGCCAGCACTGAGGGTTTTAGGAATGAGCAGTTCTTC.